Presented here are 17 T cell receptor beta chains from one specimen sequenced in a study of PD-1 blockade in mismatch repair-deficient tumors. Method: immunoSEQ multiplex PCR; TCRdb's copy keeps in-frame clones and lacks some. Here the sample spans about 39,000 clones, approximately 80% being singletons. Material: PBMCs, obtained roughly nine months after starting pembrolizumab. The origin of the receptors is an adult with mismatch repair-deficient cancer.

The rearrangement links TRBV5-1 to TRBJ2-3; D gene ambiguous. The CDR3 extends over 16 amino acids. Looked up from germline, CDR1 is SGHRS and CDR2 is YFSETQ. V lost 0 bases to trimming and J lost 0 bases, with 11 bases between them. The CDR3 DNA is TGCGCCAGCAGCTTGGGGGCTACCTCGAGCACAGATACGCAGTATTTT. Its translation: CASSLGATSSTDTQYF.

The rearrangement links TRBV9 to TRBJ2-1, with 7 bases identical to TRBD2. The CDR3 covers 15 residues. The J segment lost 5 bases and the V segment lost 0 bases, leaving 5 bases of the junction unmatched. From germline, CDR1 is SGDLS and CDR2 YYNGEE. This chain's CDR3 is CASSVGRTSHNEQFF. The CDR3 region has the DNA TGTGCCAGCAGCGTAGGCCGGACTAGTCACAATGAGCAGTTCTTC.

The V gene is TRBV5-1, the J gene TRBJ1-2, with 7 bases lining up with TRBD1. The CDR3 length is 14 residues. CDR1 is SGHRS, CDR2 YFSETQ, per germline. Losses at the gene ends were 6 bases for V and 5 bases for J; bases not matched to a gene: 10. CDR3 nucleotide sequence: TGCGCCAGCACCCAAACCACAGGGGAGTATGGCTACACCTTC. Its protein is CASTQTTGEYGYTF. The whole variable domain, filled in from reference TRBV5-1 and TRBJ1-2, reads KAGVTQTPRYLIKTRGQQVTLSCSPISGHRSVSWYQQTPGQGLQFLFEYFSETQRNKGNFPGRFSGRQFSNSRSEMNVSTLELGDSALYLCASTQTTGEYGYTFGSGTRLTVV.

This clone appeared a single time. The genes are TRBV19 and TRBJ1-5, with 7 bases aligning to TRBD1. This CDR3 comprises 14 residues. Unmatched junction bases numbered 6, after V lost 4 bases and J lost 6 bases. Germline V gives CDR1 LNHDA, CDR2 SQIVND (reference sequence). In nucleotides, the CDR3 is TGTGCCAGTAGTACTCGACAGGGCGGTCAGCCCCAGCATTTT. Its protein product is CASSTRQGGQPQHF. Variable domain in full (rest from reference TRBV19 and TRBJ1-5): DGGITQSPKYLFRKEGQNVTLSCEQNLNHDAMYWYRQDPGQGLRLIYYSQIVNDFQKGDIAEGYSVSREKKESFPLTVTSAQKNPTAFYLCASSTRQGGQPQHFGDGTRLSIL.

This rearrangement joins TRBV27 to TRBJ1-5; D may be TRBD1 (6 bases). CDR3 length equals 15 residues. The germline gives CDR1 MNHEY, CDR2 SMNVEV (reference sequence). The ends were cut back, 6 bases at V and 1 base at J, with 13 bases in the middle. CDR3 coding DNA: TGTGCCAGCAGGGGGACACCTGAAAGCAATCAGCCCCAGCATTTT. Amino acid sequence: CASRGTPESNQPQHF.

The V call is TRBV6-4, the J call TRBJ2-2; D unresolved. Germline lookup yields CDR1 MRHNA and CDR2 SNTAGT. The CDR3 is 14 amino acids. Trimming pared 0 bases from V and 4 bases from J, leaving 6 bases between. The CDR3 nucleotides read TGTGCCAGCAGTGACTCGAGAGGCACCGGGGAGCTGTTTTTT. This sequence encodes CASSDSRGTGELFF.

The CDR3 spells CASSFGGPGTGELFF. In DNA, the CDR3 is TGTGCCAGCAGTTTCGGAGGGCCGGGCACCGGGGAGCTGTTTTTT. The chain is built from TRBV28 and TRBJ2-2; a weak D match, TRBD2 (6 bases). V lost 3 bases and J lost 4, with 12 bases in between. The CDR3 sequence is 15 residues long. Germline lookup yields CDR1 MDHEN and CDR2 SYDVKM.

This chain uses TRBV6-5 with TRBJ1-6; no reliable D call. The germline V gene encodes CDR1 MNHEY and CDR2 SVGAGI. This CDR3 has 15 residues. V lost 0 bases and J lost 11, with 14 bases in between. The CDR3 nucleotides are TGTGCCAGCAGTTACTCGAGTCAGCCCGGGGCACCCCTCCACTTT. Translating gives CASSYSSQPGAPLHF.

The rearrangement uses TRBV11-2 and TRBJ2-3; maybe TRBD2 (6 bases). This CDR3 spans 16 amino acids. The ends were cut back, 1 base at V and 0 bases at J, with 11 bases in the middle. Germline V gene lookup returns CDR1 SGHAT and CDR2 FQNNGV. CDR3 protein: CASSLGNSGSTDTQYF. CDR3 DNA sequence: TGTGCCAGCAGCTTAGGCAATAGCGGTAGCACAGATACGCAGTATTTT.

The chain uses TRBV7-8 and TRBJ2-7; 11 positions match TRBD2. Germline trimming cut 6 bases from V and 0 bases from J; bases unmatched to any gene: 10. Germline loops: CDR1 SGHVS, CDR2 FQNEAQ. CDR3 length: 17 amino acids. CDR3 loop: CASSPLLTSGASYEQYF. The CDR3 nucleotides are TGTGCCAGCAGTCCCCTATTGACTAGCGGGGCCTCCTACGAGCAGTACTTC.

V usage is TRBV5-6 and J usage is TRBJ1-1, with D possibly being TRBD1 (6 bases). V was clipped by 5 bases and J by 3 bases, with 20 bases between them. Germline CDR1 reads SGHDT; CDR2 reads YYEEEE. The CDR3 has 16 amino acids. The CDR3 DNA is TGTGCCAGCAGTTCAGGGGCAAGGAGTGCGCACACTGAAGCTTTCTTT. It codes for CASSSGARSAHTEAFF. The variable domain in full, completed from reference TRBV5-6 and TRBJ1-1, reads DAGVTQSPTHLIKTRGQQVTLRCSPKSGHDTVSWYQQALGQGPQFIFQYYEEEERQRGNFPDRFSGHQFPNYSSELNVNALLLGDSALYLCASSSGARSAHTEAFFGQGTRLTVV.

The chain carries TRBV30 and TRBJ2-1; D is perhaps TRBD2 (5 bases). There are 16 residues in the CDR3. Germline V lookup: CDR1 GTSNPN, CDR2 SVGIG (reference sequence). Deletions cut 2 bases from V and 0 bases from J, with 14 bases between. This chain's CDR3 is CAWSLLLDPSYNEQFF. The CDR3 DNA reads TGTGCCTGGAGTCTCCTACTAGATCCCTCCTACAATGAGCAGTTCTTC.

The rearrangement joins TRBV9 to TRBJ2-3; D uncertain. The V end was cut by 4 bases, the J end by 1 base, with 13 bases between. Germline CDR1 is SGDLS and CDR2 is YYNGEE. This CDR3 contains 15 residues. In nucleotides, the CDR3 is TGTGCCAGCAGCTCAACGACTCGCCGCACAGATACGCAGTATTTT. It specifies CASSSTTRRTDTQYF.

This chain joins TRBV6-5 and TRBJ1-6; 9 nucleotides align to TRBD1. After removal of 5 bases from V and 10 bases from J, the junction contained 9 bases not matched to a gene. In germline, CDR1 is MNHEY, CDR2 SVGAGI. This CDR3 spans 15 amino acids. CDR3 amino acids: CASSRVTGGYSPLHF. CDR3 coding DNA: TGTGCCAGCAGTCGTGTGACAGGGGGATACTCACCCCTCCACTTT.

With regard to this clone: Other DNA sequences in the same sample also yield this CDR3. The chain uses TRBV9 and TRBJ2-7, with 8 bases lining up with TRBD2. This CDR3 is built from 15 residues. Losses at the gene ends were 2 bases for V and 8 bases for J; bases not matched to a gene: 12. Germline CDR1 reads SGDLS; CDR2 reads YYNGEE. DNA of the CDR3: TGTGCCAGCAGCGTCGACGGGAGGGCCCCAGCCAAGCAGTACTTC. It translates to CASSVDGRAPAKQYF.

This clone was detected only a few times. The chain combines TRBV18 with TRBJ1-2; 7 nucleotides agree with TRBD1. In germline, CDR1 is KGHSH, CDR2 LQKENI. V shed 5 bases and J 7 bases; nucleotides not matched to a gene: 7. The CDR3 sequence is 13 residues long. This CDR3 reads CASSDLQGTGYTF. The DNA for the CDR3 is TGTGCCAGCTCAGATTTACAGGGGACTGGCTACACCTTC.

V gene TRBV28 combines with J gene TRBJ1-2, with 10 bases fitting TRBD1. The V and J ends lost 7 bases and 7 bases, in that order; junction bases with no gene match: 12. The CDR3 is 15 residues long. Germline CDR1 MDHEN, CDR2 SYDVKM. The CDR3 bases are TGTGCCAGCACTCAACCGGGACAGGGGAAGCGTGGCTACACCTTC. Encoded protein: CASTQPGQGKRGYTF.